The clone carrying this T cell receptor beta chain was observed once. Its antigen is unknown. The data are from a study of chemoradiotherapy in HPV16-positive cancers. General study findings and limits: Better recurrence-free survival went with HPV-responsive T-cell expansion in HPV16-positive patients. Candidate HPV-specific clones and E7-related TCR motifs grew in tumor during treatment. The functional HPV-specific definition rests on just a couple of HPV16-positive patients.

Profiled with immunoSEQ multiplex PCR; TCRdb holds only in-frame clones, not every one. The sample gives roughly 24,000 clones, 80% to 95% of which show up once; under 20% is in the top ten. Repertoires were sampled repeatedly during chemoradiotherapy. The CDR3 runs to 16 residues. J was trimmed by 7 bases and V by 4 bases; bases with no gene match: 12. The V gene's germline CDR1 is SEHNR and CDR2 FQNEAQ (reference sequence). The source material was blood, sampled from a patient who underwent chemoradiotherapy. The chain couples TRBV7-9 to TRBJ2-7; 11 bases fit TRBD1. The sequence derives from a human donor with HPV-associated anogenital cancer. CDR3 region: CASSYPVGQGAREQYF. As DNA, the CDR3 is TGTGCCAGCAGCTACCCTGTCGGACAGGGGGCGCGAGAGCAGTACTTC.